The 11 T cell receptor beta chains listed next were all sequenced from one sample in a study of T cell changes during pregnancy in multiple sclerosis (dated by TCRdb to 2018 to 2020). Libraries were prepared through the immunoSEQ multiplex PCR assay. This is the immuneACCESS table as TCRdb keeps it, with only in-frame sequences that have V and J called. A part of the clones is gone; compared with another copy, unresolved V genes explain less than half, and the rest is unexplained. Across this sample there are roughly 57,000 clones, with about nine tenths seen only once. Approximately 0.64% of the sample is in the top ten clones. The input for sequencing was CD4+ T cells from peripheral blood mononuclear cells, taken after pregnancy. Receptors were obtained from a female donor with multiple sclerosis, enrolled in a pregnancy study.

V usage is TRBV7-8 and J usage is TRBJ1-1; D possibly corresponds to TRBD1 (6 bases). V dropped 1 base and J dropped 0 bases, with 15 bases sitting between them. Germline CDR1 SGHVS, CDR2 FQNEAQ. The CDR3 loop spans 17 amino acids. The CDR3 DNA is TGTGCCAGCAGCTTAGGGGGGACACGGGGCATGAACACTGAAGCTTTCTTT. Translated: CASSLGGTRGMNTEAFF.

The V gene is TRBV6-1, the J gene TRBJ2-7; D remains ambiguous. The CDR3 sequence is 15 residues long. CDR1 and CDR2 from the germline V gene are MNHNS and SASEGT. Trimming stripped 3 bases from V and 1 base from J, with 13 bases between. CDR3 in DNA: TGTGCCAGCAGTGATAATCGCCTATCTTCCTACGAGCAGTACTTC. The encoded protein is CASSDNRLSSYEQYF.

The chain is built from TRBV30 and TRBJ2-1; tentative D call: TRBD1 (6 bases). The germline CDR1 and CDR2 sequences are GTSNPN and SVGIG (reference sequence). This CDR3 region has 14 residues. Trimming took 5 bases from V and 9 from J, leaving 20 bases between them. CDR3 residues: CAWRPGPRGGEQFF. CDR3 coding DNA: TGTGCCTGGCGACCGGGCCCCAGGGGCGGTGAGCAGTTCTTC.

This chain uses TRBV30 with TRBJ2-7; 9 bases line up with TRBD1. The CDR3 spans 13 residues. V lost 2 bases to trimming and J lost 4 bases; unmatched junction nucleotides: 3. Germline lookup yields CDR1 GTSNPN and CDR2 SVGIG (reference sequence). CDR3 in amino acids: CAWSKDRGYEQYF. In nucleotides, the CDR3 is TGTGCCTGGAGTAAGGACAGGGGATACGAGCAGTACTTC. Full variable domain (outside the CDR3, taken from reference TRBV30 and TRBJ2-7): SQTIHQWPATLVQPVGSPLSLECTVEGTSNPNLYWYRQAAGRGLQLLFYSVGIGQISSEVPQNLSASRPQDRQFILSSKKLLLSDSGFYLCAWSKDRGYEQYFGPGTRLTVT.

The chain employs TRBV27 and TRBJ2-3, with 10 bases aligning to TRBD1. V shed 3 bases, J shed 2 bases, and the junction held 26 bases outside the gene matches. CDR3 length: 23 residues. The germline CDR1 and CDR2 sequences are MNHEY and SMNVEV (reference sequence). This CDR3 is CASSFVRDRGVRLHGFITDTQYF. The CDR3 DNA reads as TGTGCCAGCAGTTTCGTCCGGGACAGGGGAGTGAGGCTTCATGGCTTCATCACAGATACGCAGTATTTT.

The chain links TRBV7-9 to TRBJ1-1, with D possibly being TRBD1 (5 bases). The CDR3 totals 14 residues. Germline CDR1 reads SEHNR; CDR2 reads FQNEAQ (reference sequence). Trimming cost V 5 bases and J 4 bases, with 14 bases left between them. CDR3 DNA sequence: TGTGCCAGCAGCCCGGGGGGGAGGGCCACTGAAGCTTTCTTT. Its protein is CASSPGGRATEAFF.

The genes are TRBV12-5 and TRBJ2-1; the match to TRBD2 covers 12 bases. Trimming removed 5 bases from V and 2 bases from J; junction bases left unmatched: 4. The length of the CDR3 is 16 residues. From germline, CDR1 is LGHNT and CDR2 FRNRAP. The CDR3 nucleotides read TGTGCTAGTGGTGCTAGCGGGGGGGCGCCCTACAATGAGCAGTTCTTC. It encodes CASGASGGAPYNEQFF. The entire variable domain, with the rest obtained from reference TRBV12-5 and TRBJ2-1, is as follows: DARVTQTPRHKVTEMGQEVTMRCQPILGHNTVFWYRQTMMQGLELLAYFRNRAPLDDSGMPKDRFSAEMPDATLATLKIQPSEPRDSAVYFCASGASGGAPYNEQFFGPGTRLTVL.

CDR3 sequence (DNA): TGCGCCAGCAGCCCCCGGGACAGGACCCTCCAAGAGACCCAGTACTTC. Encoded protein: CASSPRDRTLQETQYF. This sequence joins TRBV4-1 and TRBJ2-5, with 8 positions matching TRBD1. The ends lost 4 bases at V and 1 base at J; junction bases unmatched: 8. The CDR3 covers 16 residues. Germline V CDR1 and CDR2: MGHRA, YSYEKL.

This chain joins TRBV9 and TRBJ1-3, with D perhaps TRBD1 (6 bases). The CDR3 extends over 14 amino acids. V lost 3 bases and J 3 bases, leaving 10 bases between the germline ends. Per the germline V gene, CDR1 is SGDLS and CDR2 is YYNGEE. CDR3 sequence (DNA): TGTGCCAGCAGCGCACAGGGTTTTGGAAACACCATATATTTT. This sequence encodes CASSAQGFGNTIYF.

The rearrangement joins TRBV2 to TRBJ1-6, with 9 bases aligning to TRBD1. Trimming at V came to 6 bases and at J to 10 bases, leaving 7 bases not matched to a gene. The CDR3 length is 14 residues. CDR1 SNHLY and CDR2 FYNNEI come from the germline V gene. CDR3 region: CASRQGADSSPLHF. CDR3 DNA sequence: TGTGCCAGCAGACAGGGGGCCGATTCCTCACCCCTCCACTTT. The whole variable domain, filled in from reference TRBV2 and TRBJ1-6, reads EPEVTQTPSHQVTQMGQEVILRCVPISNHLYFYWYRQILGQKVEFLVSFYNNEISEKSEIFDDQFSVERPDGSNFTLKIRSTKLEDSAMYFCASRQGADSSPLHFGNGTRLTVT.

The chain employs TRBV7-3 and TRBJ1-2; D gene unclear. The CDR3 is 16 amino acids. Trimming took off 0 bases at V and 3 bases at J, with 14 bases between the two ends. Germline CDR1 and CDR2: SGHTA and FQGTGA. The CDR3 protein is CASSLTRLGLDYGYTF. The CDR3 bases are TGTGCCAGCAGCTTAACGAGGCTGGGTTTAGACTATGGCTACACCTTC.